A single sample gave rise to the 11 T cell receptor beta chains below, sequenced in a study of CD8 T cells in Susac syndrome. With random hexamers, about 0.5 to 1 ug RNA was reverse transcribed. TCRdb reanalysed the immunoSEQ multiplex PCR reads using MiXCR and keeps one entry per CDR3 protein. This sample carries 330,000 or so distinct CDR3 sequences, approximately 85% of them seen once, and the ten largest clones take 0.21%. The sequencing input was CD8+ T cells from PBMCs. The receptors stem from a human donor with multiple sclerosis.

V usage is TRBV11-2 and J usage is TRBJ2-2, with 11 nucleotides matching TRBD2. From germline, CDR1 is SGHAT and CDR2 FQNNGV. The CDR3 sequence is 15 residues long. The V gene end was trimmed by 5 bases and the J gene end by 4 bases; junction bases not matched to a gene: 3. Here the CDR3 reads CASSTTSGITGELFF. The CDR3 coding sequence is TGTGCCAGCAGCACGACTAGCGGGATCACCGGGGAGCTGTTTTTT.

The chain links TRBV28 to TRBJ2-1; D is undetermined. The V and J ends lost 6 bases and 4 bases respectively, with 10 bases between them. Germline lookup yields CDR1 MDHEN and CDR2 SYDVKM. This CDR3 is 13 amino acids long. The CDR3 spells CASSSTEYNEQFF. For the CDR3, the DNA is TGTGCCAGCAGCTCAACCGAGTACAATGAGCAGTTCTTC.

This clonotype was seen more than once but under ten times. The chain has TRBV4-3 and TRBJ2-7, with 7 bases that match TRBD1. CDR1 LGHNA and CDR2 YSLEER come from the germline V gene. V was clipped by 0 bases and J by 5 bases; unmatched bases: 7. The CDR3 runs 15 residues. The CDR3 protein is CASSQDPGGQDEQYF. The CDR3 DNA is TGCGCCAGCAGCCAAGATCCAGGGGGTCAAGACGAGCAGTACTTC.

The table lists this clonotype with a few counts. The rearrangement joins TRBV4-2 to TRBJ2-3; 7 bases match TRBD2. Looked up from germline, CDR1 is LGHNA and CDR2 is YNFKEQ. This CDR3 spans 16 amino acids. Trimming took 1 base from V and 4 from J; bases not matched to a gene: 8. The CDR3, as DNA: TGTGCCAGCAGCCAAGCTGCAGCGGCGGGGGCAGATACGCAGTATTTT. Translation gives CASSQAAAAGADTQYF.

This chain uses TRBV29-1 with TRBJ2-1; D gene ambiguous. The germline CDR1 and CDR2 sequences are SQVTM and ANQGSEA. V was shortened by 7 bases and J by 1 base, with 11 bases between the two germline ends. There are 13 residues in the CDR3. CDR3 DNA: TGCAGCGCCGCTTCTGTGTCCTACAATGAGCAGTTCTTC. Amino acid sequence: CSAASVSYNEQFF.

This sequence joins TRBV5-4 and TRBJ2-3; 9 positions match TRBD2. CDR1 SGHNT and CDR2 YYREEE come from the germline V gene (reference sequence). The CDR3 has 15 residues. The ends lost 0 bases at V and 5 bases at J; junction bases unmatched: 4. The CDR3 nucleotides are TGTGCCAGCAGCTTGGCAGGACTAGCGAGAGATACGCAGTATTTT. It yields the protein CASSLAGLARDTQYF.

This chain uses TRBV7-9 with TRBJ1-1; D might be TRBD1 (5 bases). V was trimmed by 4 bases and J by 4 bases, leaving 22 bases between them. The length of the CDR3 is 17 residues. Germline V gives CDR1 SEHNR, CDR2 FQNEAQ (reference sequence). Written as DNA, the CDR3 is TGTGCCAGCAGCTATATGACCCCGGACAACGGGGCCACTGAAGCTTTCTTT. Residues: CASSYMTPDNGATEAFF.

The chain recombines TRBV7-9 with TRBJ2-1; possibly TRBD2 for D (6 bases). Germline V gene sequence: CDR1 SEHNR, CDR2 FQNEAQ (reference sequence). The CDR3 is 16 residues long. Trimming pared 5 bases from V and 0 bases from J, leaving 14 bases between. The CDR3: CASSPPGESSYNEQFF. Written as DNA, the CDR3 is TGTGCCAGCAGCCCCCCGGGGGAGAGCTCCTACAATGAGCAGTTCTTC. Based on the CDR3 plus reference TRBV7-9 and TRBJ2-1, the full variable domain is DTGVSQNPRHKITKRGQNVTFRCDPISEHNRLYWYRQTLGQGPEFLTYFQNEAQLEKSRLLSDRFSAERPKGSFSTLEIQRTEQGDSAMYLCASSPPGESSYNEQFFGPGTRLTVL.

J is TRBJ1-1 and V is TRBV27; possible D gene TRBD1, 6 bases. This CDR3 has 16 amino acids. Germline-derived CDR1 and CDR2 are MNHEY and SMNVEV (reference sequence). Trimming left V 6 bases short and J 1 base short, with 18 bases between. In DNA, the CDR3 is TGTGCCAGCAGCCTTTCAGTGGGGGCGGCGAACACTGAAGCTTTCTTT. Its protein is CASSLSVGAANTEAFF.

The chain uses TRBV6-1 and TRBJ2-3, with D perhaps matching TRBD1 or TRBD2 (6 bases each). The germline V and J ends were trimmed by 4 bases and 2 bases, with 16 bases remaining between them. Germline V gives CDR1 MNHNS, CDR2 SASEGT. The CDR3 totals 16 residues. CDR3 nucleotides: TGTGCCAGCAGTGCGACTAGGGGGACCTACACAGATACGCAGTATTTT. Translated, it gives CASSATRGTYTDTQYF.

The CDR3 sequence is CASSQELGVWSYNEQFF. The CDR3 DNA sequence: TGTGCCAGCAGCCAAGAGCTAGGAGTTTGGTCCTACAATGAGCAGTTCTTC. The rearrangement uses TRBV3-1 and TRBJ2-1; no reliable D call. V lost 0 bases and J 1 base, leaving 13 bases between the germline ends. CDR3 size: 17 residues. The germline V gene has CDR1 LGHDT and CDR2 YNNKEL (reference sequence).